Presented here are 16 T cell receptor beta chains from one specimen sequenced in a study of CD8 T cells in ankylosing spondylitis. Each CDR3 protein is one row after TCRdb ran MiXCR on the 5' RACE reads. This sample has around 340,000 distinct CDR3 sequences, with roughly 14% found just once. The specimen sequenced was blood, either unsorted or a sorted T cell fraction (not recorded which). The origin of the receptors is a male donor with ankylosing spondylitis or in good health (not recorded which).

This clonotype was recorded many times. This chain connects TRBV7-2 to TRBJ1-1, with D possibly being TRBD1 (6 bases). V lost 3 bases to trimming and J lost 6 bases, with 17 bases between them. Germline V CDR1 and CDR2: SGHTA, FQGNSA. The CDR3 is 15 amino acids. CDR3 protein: CASSFIGGGSAEAFF. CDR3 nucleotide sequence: TGTGCCAGCAGCTTTATAGGAGGGGGGAGCGCTGAAGCTTTCTTT.

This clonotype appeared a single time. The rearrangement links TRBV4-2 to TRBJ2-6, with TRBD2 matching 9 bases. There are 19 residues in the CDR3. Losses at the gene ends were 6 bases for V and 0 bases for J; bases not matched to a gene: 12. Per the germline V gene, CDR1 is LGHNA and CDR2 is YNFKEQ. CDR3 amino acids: CASRGLAGVGSSGANVLTF. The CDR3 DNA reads TGTGCCAGCAGGGGGTTAGCGGGAGTGGGAAGCTCTGGGGCCAACGTCCTGACTTTC.

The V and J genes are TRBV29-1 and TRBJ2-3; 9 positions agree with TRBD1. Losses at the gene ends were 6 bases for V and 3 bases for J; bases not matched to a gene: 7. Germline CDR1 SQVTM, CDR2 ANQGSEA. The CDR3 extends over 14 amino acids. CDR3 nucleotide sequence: TGCAGCGTGTTGACAGGGGGGAGGACAGATACGCAGTATTTT. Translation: CSVLTGGRTDTQYF.

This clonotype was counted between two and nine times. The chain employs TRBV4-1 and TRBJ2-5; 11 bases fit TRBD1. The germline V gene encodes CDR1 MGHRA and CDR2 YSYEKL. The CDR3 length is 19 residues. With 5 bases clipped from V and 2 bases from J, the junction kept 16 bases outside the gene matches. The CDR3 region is CASSKAWIQGTGGQETQYF. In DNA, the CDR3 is TGCGCCAGCAGCAAAGCTTGGATTCAAGGGACAGGGGGACAAGAGACCCAGTACTTC.

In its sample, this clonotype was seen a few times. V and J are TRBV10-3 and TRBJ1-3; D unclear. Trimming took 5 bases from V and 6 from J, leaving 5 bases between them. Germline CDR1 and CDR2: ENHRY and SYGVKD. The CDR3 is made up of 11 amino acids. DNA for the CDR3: TGTGCCATCAGTTCGTTAAACACCATATATTTT. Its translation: CAISSLNTIYF.

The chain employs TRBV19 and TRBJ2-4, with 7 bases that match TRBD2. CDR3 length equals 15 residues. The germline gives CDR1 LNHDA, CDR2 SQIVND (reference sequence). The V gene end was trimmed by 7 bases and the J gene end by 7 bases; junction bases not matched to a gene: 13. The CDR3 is CASTSRALGGNIQYF. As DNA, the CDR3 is TGTGCCAGTACCTCAAGGGCGCTGGGGGGGAACATTCAGTACTTC.

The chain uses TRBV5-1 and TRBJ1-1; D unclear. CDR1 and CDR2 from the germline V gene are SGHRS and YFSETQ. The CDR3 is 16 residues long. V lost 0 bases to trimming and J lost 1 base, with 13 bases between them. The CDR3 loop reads CASSLGVRDKNTEAFF. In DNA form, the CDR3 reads TGCGCCAGCAGCTTGGGGGTCCGAGATAAGAACACTGAAGCTTTCTTT. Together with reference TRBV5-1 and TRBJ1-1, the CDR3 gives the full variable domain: KAGVTQTPRYLIKTRGQQVTLSCSPISGHRSVSWYQQTPGQGLQFLFEYFSETQRNKGNFPGRFSGRQFSNSRSEMNVSTLELGDSALYLCASSLGVRDKNTEAFFGQGTRLTVV.

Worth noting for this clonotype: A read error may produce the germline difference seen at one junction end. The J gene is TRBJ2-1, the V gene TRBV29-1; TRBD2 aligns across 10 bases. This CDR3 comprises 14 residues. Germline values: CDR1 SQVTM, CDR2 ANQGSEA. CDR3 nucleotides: TGCAGCCTTGAACTAGCGGGAATCTACAATGAGCAGTTCTTC. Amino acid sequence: CSLELAGIYNEQFF.

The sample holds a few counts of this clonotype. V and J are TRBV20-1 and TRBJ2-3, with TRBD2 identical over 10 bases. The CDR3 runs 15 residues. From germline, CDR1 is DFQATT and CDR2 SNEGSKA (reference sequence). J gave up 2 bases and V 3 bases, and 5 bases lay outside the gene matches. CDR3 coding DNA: TGCAGTGCTAGGATAGCGGGGGGCCCCACAGATACGCAGTATTTT. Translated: CSARIAGGPTDTQYF.

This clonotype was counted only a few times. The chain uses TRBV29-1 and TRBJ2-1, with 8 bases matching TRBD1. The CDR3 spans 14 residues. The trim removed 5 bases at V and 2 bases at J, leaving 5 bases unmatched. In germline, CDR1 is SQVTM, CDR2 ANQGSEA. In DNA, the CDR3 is TGCAGCGTTCCCTGGACAGGGACCTACAATGAGCAGTTCTTC. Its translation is CSVPWTGTYNEQFF.

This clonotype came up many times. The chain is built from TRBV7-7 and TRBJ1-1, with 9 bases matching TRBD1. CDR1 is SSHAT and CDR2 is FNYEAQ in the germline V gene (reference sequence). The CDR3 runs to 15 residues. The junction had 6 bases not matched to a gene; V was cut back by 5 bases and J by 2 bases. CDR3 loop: CASSRLTGGNTEAFF. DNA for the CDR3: TGTGCCAGCAGCCGACTGACAGGGGGTAACACTGAAGCTTTCTTT.

DNA for the CDR3: TGTGCCAGCAGTTCGGAGCTAGCGGGTTTCTACAATGAGCAGTTCTTC. Protein sequence: CASSSELAGFYNEQFF. V gene TRBV6-5 combines with J gene TRBJ2-1, with 8 bases aligning to TRBD2. The CDR3 length is 16 residues. The V gene end was trimmed by 4 bases and the J gene end by 3 bases; junction bases not matched to a gene: 8. Germline loops: CDR1 MNHEY, CDR2 SVGAGI.

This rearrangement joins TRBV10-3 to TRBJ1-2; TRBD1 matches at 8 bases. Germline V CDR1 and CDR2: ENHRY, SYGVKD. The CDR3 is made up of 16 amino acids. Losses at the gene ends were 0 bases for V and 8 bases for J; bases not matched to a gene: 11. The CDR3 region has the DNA TGTGCCATCAGTGAGTCTGGGCCAGGGGGCCTACTGGGCTACACCTTC. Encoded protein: CAISESGPGGLLGYTF.

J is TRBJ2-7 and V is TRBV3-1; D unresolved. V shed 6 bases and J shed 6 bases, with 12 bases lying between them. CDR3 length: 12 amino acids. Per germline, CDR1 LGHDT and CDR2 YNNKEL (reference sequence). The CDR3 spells CASSRLGREQYF. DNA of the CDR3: TGTGCCAGCAGTCGCCTAGGGCGCGAGCAGTACTTC.

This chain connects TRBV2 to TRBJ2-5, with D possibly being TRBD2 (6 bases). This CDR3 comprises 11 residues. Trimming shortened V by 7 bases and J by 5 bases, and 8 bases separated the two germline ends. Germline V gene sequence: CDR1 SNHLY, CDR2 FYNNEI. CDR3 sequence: CASNRGETQYF. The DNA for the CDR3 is TGTGCCAGCAATCGGGGGGAGACCCAGTACTTC.

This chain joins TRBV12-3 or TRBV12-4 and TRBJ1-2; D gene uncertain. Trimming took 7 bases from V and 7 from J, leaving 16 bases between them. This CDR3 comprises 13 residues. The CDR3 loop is CASTIWTAAGYTF. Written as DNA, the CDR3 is TGTGCCAGCACCATATGGACCGCGGCTGGCTACACCTTC.